One and the same sample provided the 26 T cell receptor beta chains below, sequenced in a study of beta chain features in type 1 diabetes. General study findings and limits: Moderate but significant shortening of TCRB CDR3s was recorded in all four CD4+ subsets from Type 1 diabetes patients.

The sequenced template was cDNA made from the entire isolated RNA. Sequencing used immunoSEQ multiplex PCR; TCRdb keeps in-frame clones, though not all of them. The table records 130,000 to 150,000 clones, approximately 13% of them present only once. For these receptors, no antigen is known. The sample was central memory CD4+ T cells from blood. These receptors came from a man aged 18 to 29 with type 1 diabetes.

This clone was counted only a few times. V is TRBV15 and J is TRBJ1-1, with D perhaps matching TRBD1 (6 bases). The CDR3 spans 14 residues. Germline V CDR1 and CDR2: LNHNV, YYDKDF (reference sequence). Trimming shortened V by 3 bases and J by 3 bases, and 11 bases separated the two germline ends. This chain's CDR3 is CATSSRRGDTEAFF. CDR3 nucleotide sequence: TGTGCCACCAGCAGTAGAAGGGGGGACACTGAAGCTTTCTTT. Combining the CDR3 with reference TRBV15 and TRBJ1-1 gives the whole variable domain DAMVIQNPRYQVTQFGKPVTLSCSQTLNHNVMYWYQQKSSQAPKLLFHYYDKDFNNEADTPDNFQSRRPNTSFCFLDIRSPGLGDTAMYLCATSSRRGDTEAFFGQGTRLTVV.

The J gene is TRBJ1-2, the V gene TRBV6-5, with 7 bases that match TRBD1. With 8 bases clipped from V and 3 bases from J, the junction kept 3 bases outside the gene matches. The CDR3 has 12 residues. Germline V gene lookup returns CDR1 MNHEY and CDR2 SVGAGI. This CDR3 reads CASGTVYYGYTF. Written as DNA, the CDR3 is TGTGCCAGCGGGACAGTCTACTATGGCTACACCTTC.

This clone was seen only a few times. V is TRBV6-5 and J is TRBJ1-2, with a tentative D call TRBD1 (5 bases). The CDR3 length is 13 residues. The V and J ends lost 8 bases and 5 bases respectively, with 15 bases between them. The germline V gene encodes CDR1 MNHEY and CDR2 SVGAGI. The CDR3 is CASSPGPAYGYTF. The CDR3 coding sequence is TGTGCCAGCTCCCCGGGGCCAGCTTATGGCTACACCTTC.

The rearrangement links TRBV28 to TRBJ2-7; D ambiguous. Germline CDR1 is MDHEN and CDR2 is SYDVKM. The CDR3 is 11 amino acids. The V gene lost 8 bases and the J gene lost 3 bases, with 8 bases spanning the gap. This chain's CDR3 is CASLQNYEQYF. The CDR3 DNA sequence: TGTGCCAGCTTACAGAACTACGAGCAGTACTTC. Combining the CDR3 with reference TRBV28 and TRBJ2-7 gives the whole variable domain DVKVTQSSRYLVKRTGEKVFLECVQDMDHENMFWYRQDPGLGLRLIYFSYDVKMKEKGDIPEGYSVSREKKERFSLILESASTNQTSMYLCASLQNYEQYFGPGTRLTVT.

This clone has just a few counts. The chain has TRBV2 and TRBJ1-5; 7 nucleotides line up with TRBD1. This CDR3 is 14 amino acids long. V was pared by 8 bases and J by 0 bases, with 4 bases of the junction left unmatched. CDR1 is SNHLY, CDR2 FYNNEI, per germline. DNA of the CDR3: TGTGCCAGCGCTGACAGGGATAGCAATCAGCCCCAGCATTTT. Translating it yields CASADRDSNQPQHF.

V is TRBV5-1 and J is TRBJ1-1; D remains unclear. Germline V gene lookup returns CDR1 SGHRS and CDR2 YFSETQ. V was trimmed by 0 bases and J by 1 base, leaving 4 bases between them. There are 13 residues in the CDR3. CDR3 protein: CASSLGENTEAFF. The DNA for the CDR3 is TGCGCCAGCAGCTTGGGTGAGAACACTGAAGCTTTCTTT. Filled out from reference TRBV5-1 and TRBJ1-1, the complete variable domain reads KAGVTQTPRYLIKTRGQQVTLSCSPISGHRSVSWYQQTPGQGLQFLFEYFSETQRNKGNFPGRFSGRQFSNSRSEMNVSTLELGDSALYLCASSLGENTEAFFGQGTRLTVV.

DNA for the CDR3: TGTGCCTGGAGTCAACAGGGCTACGAGCAGTACTTC. Translating it yields CAWSQQGYEQYF. The chain couples TRBV30 to TRBJ2-5, with a possible D match to TRBD1 (6 bases). The DNA end favors TRBJ2-7, so the J call may be wrong. Germline V gives CDR1 GTSNPN, CDR2 SVGIG (reference sequence). The CDR3 length is 12 residues.

This clone was counted between two and nine times. The sample holds other DNA sequences that translate to the same CDR3. V is TRBV9 and J is TRBJ2-1; D unclear. Between the trimmed V and J ends, which lost 9 bases and 0 bases, there was a span of 10 bases. The CDR3 contains 13 residues. Germline lookup yields CDR1 SGDLS and CDR2 YYNGEE. The CDR3 reads CATGQNSYNEQFF. The CDR3 coding sequence is TGTGCCACCGGGCAGAACTCCTACAATGAGCAGTTCTTC.

CDR3 amino acids: CASSPFSGNTEAFF. In DNA, the CDR3 is TGTGCCAGCAGCCCCTTTTCCGGCAACACTGAAGCTTTCTTT. This chain joins TRBV7-9 and TRBJ1-1; D call uncertain. The CDR3 sequence is 14 residues long. With 5 bases removed from V and 2 bases from J, the gap between germline ends came to 12 bases. CDR1 SEHNR and CDR2 FQNEAQ come from the germline V gene (reference sequence).

In its sample, this clone was seen many times. CDR3 DNA sequence: TGCGCCAGCTCCCCTGGGGGGGCCAATGAGCAGTTCTTC. Translating gives CASSPGGANEQFF. The chain joins TRBV5-1 to TRBJ2-1; D is perhaps TRBD2 (7 bases). Looked up from germline, CDR1 is SGHRS and CDR2 is YFSETQ. This CDR3 region has 13 residues. The V end was cut by 7 bases, the J end by 6 bases, with 14 bases between. The whole variable domain, remainder taken from reference TRBV5-1 and TRBJ2-1, is KAGVTQTPRYLIKTRGQQVTLSCSPISGHRSVSWYQQTPGQGLQFLFEYFSETQRNKGNFPGRFSGRQFSNSRSEMNVSTLELGDSALYLCASSPGGANEQFFGPGTRLTVL.

The chain employs TRBV11-2 and TRBJ2-1; 8 bases are shared with TRBD2. V dropped 5 bases and J dropped 0; count of bases not matched to a gene: 12. The CDR3 totals 18 residues. Germline values: CDR1 SGHAT, CDR2 FQNNGV. The CDR3 region has the DNA TGTGCCAGCAGCCCGCAGCGGGGGCCCCAGAGCTCCTACAATGAGCAGTTCTTC. Amino acid sequence: CASSPQRGPQSSYNEQFF.

The table lists this clone with a few counts. The chain's CDR3 is CASSIIAGAGDTQYF. CDR3 nucleotides: TGTGCCAGTAGTATCATAGCGGGGGCCGGCGATACGCAGTATTTT. The rearrangement links TRBV19 to TRBJ2-3; 9 bases map to TRBD2. The CDR3 runs 15 residues. J gave up 6 bases and V 3 bases, and 7 bases lay outside the gene matches. Per the germline V gene, CDR1 is LNHDA and CDR2 is SQIVND (reference sequence).

The V and J genes are TRBV7-9 and TRBJ1-2; 7 bases align to TRBD1. Germline V gene lookup returns CDR1 SEHNR and CDR2 FQNEAQ (reference sequence). V gave up 4 bases and J gave up 4 bases; unmatched junction bases: 9. The CDR3 sequence is 15 residues long. In DNA form, the CDR3 reads TGTGCCAGCAGCTCAAACTCCGGGACAGCCTATGGCTACACCTTC. As protein: CASSSNSGTAYGYTF.

The rearrangement joins TRBV6-7 to TRBJ1-5, with D uncertain. Being an ORF, TRBV6-7 has a function that is uncertain. With 7 bases removed from V and 2 bases from J, the gap between germline ends came to 27 bases. The CDR3 loop spans 19 amino acids. The CDR3 sequence is CASIQRVSRSSVGNQPQHF. The CDR3 DNA reads as TGTGCCAGCATTCAGCGGGTCTCCCGCTCTAGTGTAGGCAATCAGCCCCAGCATTTT.

This clone has just a few counts. CDR3: CASIKDRNTEAFF. CDR3 DNA: TGTGCCAGCATTAAAGACAGGAACACTGAAGCTTTCTTT. This sequence joins TRBV2 and TRBJ1-1, with D possibly being TRBD1 (5 bases). Trimming stripped 7 bases from V and 1 base from J, with 10 bases between. The CDR3 loop spans 13 amino acids. CDR1 and CDR2 from the germline V gene are SNHLY and FYNNEI.

The V and J genes are TRBV6-5 and TRBJ1-2; D is unresolved. CDR1 and CDR2 (germline): MNHEY, SVGAGI. The length of the CDR3 is 13 residues. V gave up 0 bases and J gave up 8 bases, with 10 bases separating them. The CDR3 protein is CASSYSNTRGYTF. Here the CDR3 DNA reads TGTGCCAGCAGTTACTCGAACACGCGGGGCTACACCTTC.

The J gene is TRBJ2-1, the V gene TRBV4-1, with 10 bases fitting TRBD1. The CDR3 sequence is 17 residues long. The germline CDR1 and CDR2 sequences are MGHRA and YSYEKL. V lost 1 base and J lost 9; bases outside the gene matches: 12. The CDR3 DNA is TGCGCCAGCAGCCAAGTAAGTCGGGACAGGGGCCAGGGTGAGCAGTTCTTC. Its translation is CASSQVSRDRGQGEQFF.

The table lists this clone with a few counts. Here the CDR3 reads CASSIVAGGRLRGNEQFF. CDR3 sequence (DNA): TGTGCCAGTAGTATCGTAGCGGGGGGCCGCCTAAGAGGCAATGAGCAGTTCTTC. V and J are TRBV19 and TRBJ2-1; 10 bases fit TRBD2. Unmatched junction bases numbered 14, after V lost 3 bases and J lost 6 bases. The CDR3 length is 18 residues. Germline-derived CDR1 and CDR2 are LNHDA and SQIVND (reference sequence).

The chain uses TRBV7-2 and TRBJ2-7, with 8 bases fitting TRBD2. J was trimmed by 8 bases and V by 5 bases; bases with no gene match: 5. The CDR3 consists of 12 residues. CDR1 SGHTA and CDR2 FQGNSA come from the germline V gene. CDR3 residues: CASSPGGYKQYF. CDR3 nucleotide sequence: TGTGCCAGCAGCCCGGGGGGGTACAAGCAGTACTTC. Supplemented by reference TRBV7-2 and TRBJ2-7, the full variable domain reads GAGVSQSPSNKVTEKGKDVELRCDPISGHTALYWYRQSLGQGLEFLIYFQGNSAPDKSGLPSDRFSAERTGGSVSTLTIQRTQQEDSAVYLCASSPGGYKQYFGPGTRLTVT.

The V call is TRBV6-5, the J call TRBJ2-1, with 7 nucleotides matching TRBD2. This CDR3 has 15 residues. The junction had 3 bases not matched to a gene; V was cut back by 0 bases and J by 4 bases. Germline loops: CDR1 MNHEY, CDR2 SVGAGI. The CDR3 loop reads CASSYSLAMYNEQFF. CDR3 nucleotide sequence: TGTGCCAGCAGTTACTCACTAGCGATGTACAATGAGCAGTTCTTC.

This clone showed up many times. The chain couples TRBV7-9 to TRBJ2-1; 8 bases line up with TRBD2. V gave up 2 bases and J gave up 4 bases; unmatched junction bases: 4. This CDR3 comprises 15 residues. Germline-derived CDR1 and CDR2 are SEHNR and FQNEAQ (reference sequence). CDR3 DNA sequence: TGTGCCAGCAGCTTATCAGCTAGCGGGTACAATGAGCAGTTCTTC. Translating it yields CASSLSASGYNEQFF.

This rearrangement joins TRBV7-9 to TRBJ1-2; 7 bases are a match to TRBD1. CDR3 size: 15 residues. Trimming took 5 bases from V and 1 from J; bases not matched to a gene: 7. Looked up from germline, CDR1 is SEHNR and CDR2 is FQNEAQ (reference sequence). The DNA of the CDR3 is TGTGCCAGCAGCCAACAGACAGGGTATAACTATGGCTACACCTTC. Translating gives CASSQQTGYNYGYTF.

V is TRBV21-1 and J is TRBJ1-1; the table's D call of TRBD1 was not tested on the DNA. TRBV21-1 is recorded as a pseudogene. The CDR3 runs to 15 residues. The CDR3 nucleotides are TGTGCCACCCTCACCGGGACAGGGATGAACACTGAAGCTTTCTTT. It translates to CATLTGTGMNTEAFF.

V is TRBV30 and J is TRBJ2-7; D tentatively reads TRBD1 or TRBD2 (5 bases each). Per germline, CDR1 GTSNPN and CDR2 SVGIG (reference sequence). Trimming cost V 5 bases and J 5 bases, with 16 bases left between them. The CDR3 spans 13 residues. CDR3: CAWDRGPANEQYF. The CDR3 bases are TGTGCCTGGGACCGGGGACCCGCGAACGAGCAGTACTTC.

The chain joins TRBV9 to TRBJ1-2; D unclear. With 5 bases removed from V and 9 bases from J, the gap between germline ends came to 8 bases. The germline CDR1 and CDR2 sequences are SGDLS and YYNGEE. This CDR3 spans 10 amino acids. In nucleotides, the CDR3 is TGTGCCAGCAGTCAAGGCAGCTACACCTTC. This codes for CASSQGSYTF.

This rearrangement joins TRBV4-3 to TRBJ2-1; D is perhaps TRBD2 (5 bases). The V end was cut by 0 bases, the J end by 10 bases, with 10 bases between. Germline CDR1 LGHNA, CDR2 YSLEER. This CDR3 contains 13 residues. Written as DNA, the CDR3 is TGCGCCAGCAGCCAAGACGGTGGAGGCGAGCAGTTCTTC. It codes for CASSQDGGGEQFF.